The 12 T cell receptor beta chains presented below share a single source sample, sequenced in a study of T cells after yellow fever vaccination. One entry per CDR3 protein, called by TCRdb with MiXCR from the 5' RACE reads. The sample has 500,000 to 650,000 distinct CDR3 sequences; over 9% are singletons. The starting material was PBMCs, obtained on the day of the yellow fever booster vaccination. The source is a man aged 30 to 45 who received the YFV17D yellow fever vaccine.

J is TRBJ2-3 and V is TRBV5-4; D tentatively fits TRBD1 or TRBD2 (6 bases each). The germline gives CDR1 SGHNT, CDR2 YYREEE (reference sequence). The CDR3 totals 15 residues. With 3 bases removed from V and 5 bases from J, the gap between germline ends came to 16 bases. CDR3 sequence reads: CASSSPRGHEDTQYF. CDR3 DNA: TGTGCCAGCAGCTCCCCCCGGGGGCACGAAGATACGCAGTATTTT.

This clonotype turned up a few times. The chain links TRBV7-2 to TRBJ2-7, with 8 bases fitting TRBD2. The ends lost 4 bases at V and 7 bases at J; junction bases unmatched: 12. The CDR3 covers 15 residues. The V gene's germline CDR1 is SGHTA and CDR2 FQGNSA. CDR3 coding DNA: TGTGCCAGCAGCTATCAAGGCGCGGGAGGCGGGGAGCAGTACTTC. It translates to CASSYQGAGGGEQYF.

The gene calls are TRBV5-1 and TRBJ2-5; a weak D match, TRBD2 (6 bases). Trimming removed 2 bases at V and 3 bases at J, with 17 bases between. The CDR3 is made up of 16 amino acids. Germline V lookup: CDR1 SGHRS, CDR2 YFSETQ. The CDR3 DNA reads as TGCGCCAGCAGCTTCCCTCTGGGCGGGAACAAAGAGACCCAGTACTTC. Encoded protein: CASSFPLGGNKETQYF.

In its sample, this clonotype was seen a few times. CDR3 bases: TGCGCCAGCAGCCAAACTAAGGGGGCGCCGAGGGCCGGGGAGCTGTTTTTT. It is translated as CASSQTKGAPRAGELFF. The chain links TRBV4-3 to TRBJ2-2, with 7 bases lining up with TRBD1. V lost 2 bases to trimming and J lost 6 bases; unmatched junction nucleotides: 12. Germline V lookup: CDR1 LGHNA, CDR2 YSLEER. There are 17 residues in the CDR3.

This clonotype occurred a few times. The chain uses TRBV5-6 and TRBJ2-7; D is unresolved. Trimming left V 4 bases short and J 0 bases short, with 14 bases between. Germline V gives CDR1 SGHDT, CDR2 YYEEEE. CDR3 length equals 15 residues. DNA for the CDR3: TGTGCCAGCAGCCTCTACTACCCAGACTCCTACGAGCAGTACTTC. Residues: CASSLYYPDSYEQYF.

The chain has TRBV7-2 and TRBJ2-4; 9 bases line up with TRBD1. The V gene end was trimmed by 1 base and the J gene end by 7 bases; junction bases not matched to a gene: 8. Germline CDR1 is SGHTA and CDR2 is FQGNSA. This CDR3 has 16 amino acids. The CDR3 DNA follows: TGTGCCAGCAGCTTAGTAGTGGGACAGGGTATGAACATTCAGTACTTC. Protein sequence: CASSLVVGQGMNIQYF.

This clonotype has just a few counts. This chain's CDR3 is CASSPWTATGYTF. CDR3 DNA sequence: TGTGCCAGCAGCCCCTGGACAGCCACAGGCTACACCTTC. V and J are TRBV14 and TRBJ1-2; D might be TRBD1 (6 bases). Trimming shortened V by 4 bases and J by 8 bases, and 14 bases separated the two germline ends. CDR1 is SGHDN, CDR2 FVKESK, per germline. CDR3 length equals 13 residues.

This clonotype was recorded at least ten times. The V gene is TRBV29-1, the J gene TRBJ2-3; 7 bases agree with TRBD2. Per the germline V gene, CDR1 is SQVTM and CDR2 is ANQGSEA. There are 13 residues in the CDR3. The junction had 8 bases not matched to a gene; V was cut back by 6 bases and J by 5 bases. CDR3 loop: CSVDSGNRDTQYF. Written as DNA, the CDR3 is TGCAGCGTCGACAGCGGGAATAGAGATACGCAGTATTTT.

This clonotype was observed many times. The J gene is TRBJ2-7, the V gene TRBV4-3; no clear D. Germline CDR1 reads LGHNA; CDR2 reads YSLEER. V lost 1 base and J lost 4, with 14 bases in between. CDR3 length equals 15 residues. The CDR3, as DNA: TGCGCCAGCAGCCAAGTGTCGGAGCCAACTTACGAGCAGTACTTC. It encodes CASSQVSEPTYEQYF.

This clonotype was seen repeatedly, ten times or more. The genes are TRBV5-1 and TRBJ2-1; D may be TRBD1 or TRBD2 (5 bases each). Trimming shortened V by 4 bases and J by 11 bases, and 13 bases separated the two germline ends. The CDR3 covers 12 residues. From germline, CDR1 is SGHRS and CDR2 YFSETQ. The CDR3 here is CASSLTRGQQFF. DNA of the CDR3: TGCGCCAGCAGCCTAACACGGGGCCAGCAGTTCTTC.

This clonotype was seen at least ten times. The chain carries TRBV20-1 and TRBJ2-3; TRBD2 matches 11 bases. Germline V gene sequence: CDR1 DFQATT, CDR2 SNEGSKA (reference sequence). CDR3 size: 14 residues. The junction had 3 bases not matched to a gene; V was cut back by 5 bases and J by 2 bases. DNA for the CDR3: TGCAGTGCTCTAGCGGGAGGATCCACAGATACGCAGTATTTT. Translated, it gives CSALAGGSTDTQYF.

Ten or more counts support this clonotype. The chain recombines TRBV5-1 with TRBJ1-1; D is perhaps TRBD1 (5 bases). The CDR3 sequence is 13 residues long. Per the germline V gene, CDR1 is SGHRS and CDR2 is YFSETQ. Trimming stripped 4 bases from V and 11 bases from J, with 18 bases between. The DNA of the CDR3 is TGCGCCAGCAGCCCGGGGACCAGCGAGGTGGCTTTCTTT. Translated, it gives CASSPGTSEVAFF.